The 4 T cell receptor beta chains given below trace back to one sample, sequenced in a study of Ad26.COV2.S vaccination and SARS-CoV-2 variants (dated by TCRdb to about 2021). The method was the immunoSEQ multiplex PCR assay. TCRdb retrieved this table from immuneACCESS and kept in-frame rearrangements only. Not all clones are present; in checked studies, unresolved V genes account for under half, and no reason is known for the remainder. This sample comprises around 350,000 clones, roughly 81% of them detected only once. Of the sample, around 3.3% falls within the top ten clones. Explained via the paper, the treatment or condition label denotes: roughly 19 received Ad26.COV2.S at low or high dose, single or two shots; about five received placebo; per-sample allocation not given. For vaccine and placebo recipients, the sequenced repertoires came from samples collected on day 63 after the first injection.

Specimen: peripheral blood, collected in a trial of Ad26.COV2.S vaccine versus placebo. These receptors were obtained from a person aged 18-65 years who received the Ad26.COV2.S COVID-19 vaccine or a placebo.

This chain uses TRBV25-1 with TRBJ2-1, with D perhaps matching TRBD2 (5 bases). Trimming cost V 0 bases and J 8 bases, with 11 bases left between them. Germline V gene data show CDR1 as MGHDK and CDR2 as SYGVNS. There are 14 residues in the CDR3. The chain's CDR3 is CASSEYEGSYEQFF. The DNA of the CDR3 is TGTGCCAGCAGTGAATATGAGGGTTCATATGAGCAGTTCTTC.

The V call is TRBV4-3, the J call TRBJ2-3; 11 nucleotides agree with TRBD2. CDR1 LGHNA and CDR2 YSLEER come from the germline V gene. V gave up 0 bases and J gave up 6 bases; unmatched junction bases: 11. This CDR3 region has 18 residues. The CDR3 nucleotides are TGCGCCAGCAGCCAAGAAGGGCTAGCGGGGGGTGAGGGTGATACGCAGTATTTT. This gives the protein CASSQEGLAGGEGDTQYF.

V is TRBV5-1 and J is TRBJ1-5, with a tentative D call TRBD1 (5 bases). Between the trimmed V and J ends, which lost 1 base and 4 bases, there was a span of 9 bases. Per germline, CDR1 SGHRS and CDR2 YFSETQ. CDR3 size: 14 residues. CDR3 amino acids: CASSLWGENQPQHF. The CDR3 coding sequence is TGCGCCAGCAGCTTGTGGGGGGAGAATCAGCCCCAGCATTTT.

The chain is built from TRBV7-9 and TRBJ2-2; TRBD2 might be the D (5 bases). Deletions cut 5 bases from V and 3 bases from J, with 19 bases between. This CDR3 is built from 17 residues. Germline CDR1 SEHNR, CDR2 FQNEAQ (reference sequence). CDR3 in DNA: TGTGCCAGCAGCGTATCCTTATGGGCCGGGGACACCGGGGAGCTGTTTTTT. Translated, it gives CASSVSLWAGDTGELFF.